The 18 T cell receptor beta chains in this list originate from one sample, sequenced in a study of shared clonotypes between healthy human individuals. Repertoires were generated with immunoSEQ multiplex PCR, while TCRdb's copy carries only in-frame clones and drops some. The sample lists fewer than 650,000 clones; around 78% were seen once. The specimen was PBMCs. The receptor source for this set is a woman aged 40 to 50 in good health. Some clones in this sample may be carry-over from other donors' samples.

V and J are TRBV29-1 and TRBJ2-1, with 10 bases aligning to TRBD1. Losses at the gene ends were 3 bases for V and 7 bases for J; bases not matched to a gene: 3. From germline, CDR1 is SQVTM and CDR2 ANQGSEA. The CDR3 has 13 residues. CDR3 nucleotides: TGCAGCGTTGAGGGGACAGGGGTTAATGAGCAGTTCTTC. This translates into CSVEGTGVNEQFF.

This clone was counted a few times. The rearrangement links TRBV2 to TRBJ1-1, with 9 bases identical to TRBD1. V dropped 5 bases and J dropped 2; count of bases not matched to a gene: 12. In germline, CDR1 is SNHLY, CDR2 FYNNEI. The CDR3 runs 17 residues. The CDR3 loop reads CASSKTGGREPNTEAFF. The CDR3 nucleotides read TGTGCCAGCAGTAAGACAGGGGGACGGGAACCAAACACTGAAGCTTTCTTT.

This clone was seen ten or more times. The chain links TRBV29-1 to TRBJ2-5, with TRBD2 matching over 10 bases. The DNA matches TRBJ2-7 better at its end, which makes the J call doubtful. The CDR3 has 13 amino acids. From germline, CDR1 is SQVTM and CDR2 ANQGSEA. CDR3 sequence reads: CSVSTSGSYEQYF. For the CDR3, the DNA is TGCAGCGTCTCGACTAGCGGGTCGTACGAGCAGTACTTC.

About this clone itself: A much bigger clone sits one base away, suggesting this may be a read error. CDR3 bases: TGTGCCACCAGTGAGCACCGGCAGGGGCGTCTTAGCACCGGGGAGCTGTTTTTT. Amino acids: CATSEHRQGRLSTGELFF. The chain is built from TRBV10-3 and TRBJ2-2; D might be TRBD1 (6 bases). CDR1 ENHRY and CDR2 SYGVKD come from the germline V gene. The length of the CDR3 is 18 residues.

V and J are TRBV7-3 and TRBJ1-2; possibly TRBD1 for D (6 bases). This CDR3 comprises 15 residues. CDR1 and CDR2 (germline): SGHTA, FQGTGA. V was shortened by 4 bases and J by 5 bases, with 17 bases between the two germline ends. CDR3 sequence: CASSSPPVQGYGYTF. In DNA form, the CDR3 reads TGTGCCAGCAGCTCCCCACCGGTACAGGGATATGGCTACACCTTC.

V is TRBV9 and J is TRBJ2-6; the match to TRBD1 covers 10 bases. The V and J ends lost 5 bases and 0 bases, in that order; junction bases with no gene match: 11. This CDR3 is 19 amino acids long. Germline V CDR1 and CDR2: SGDLS, YYNGEE. The chain's CDR3 is CASSVRRGQGNSGANVLTF. The DNA of the CDR3 is TGTGCCAGCAGTGTAAGGAGGGGACAGGGGAACTCTGGGGCCAACGTCCTGACTTTC. Filled out from reference TRBV9 and TRBJ2-6, the complete variable domain reads DSGVTQTPKHLITATGQRVTLRCSPRSGDLSVYWYQQSLDQGLQFLIQYYNGEERAKGNILERFSAQQFPDLHSELNLSSLELGDSALYFCASSVRRGQGNSGANVLTFGAGSRLTVL.

The rearrangement uses TRBV6-1 and TRBJ2-2; maybe TRBD1 (7 bases). This CDR3 has 16 residues. Germline assignment: CDR1 MNHNS and CDR2 SASEGT. V lost 0 bases to trimming and J lost 7 bases, with 15 bases between them. CDR3 amino acids: CASSEAVAGGYGELFF. The DNA of the CDR3 is TGTGCCAGCAGTGAAGCTGTGGCAGGGGGGTACGGGGAGCTGTTTTTT.

This chain links TRBV5-4 with TRBJ1-3, with D hard to call. The ends were cut back, 3 bases at V and 0 bases at J, with 13 bases in the middle. The length of the CDR3 is 16 residues. Germline CDR1 SGHNT, CDR2 YYREEE (reference sequence). CDR3 protein: CASSSGGLNSGNTIYF. CDR3 coding DNA: TGTGCCAGCAGCTCAGGTGGTCTTAACTCTGGAAACACCATATATTTT.

This rearrangement joins TRBV10-3 to TRBJ1-2, with 9 bases lining up with TRBD1. Germline V lookup: CDR1 ENHRY, CDR2 SYGVKD. This CDR3 has 14 amino acids. Unmatched junction bases numbered 8, after V lost 8 bases and J lost 4 bases. The CDR3 DNA follows: TGTGCCATCGGGGGACAGGGCCCGGTCTATGGCTACACCTTC. It codes for CAIGGQGPVYGYTF.

The chain uses TRBV5-1 and TRBJ2-7, with 14 bases lining up with TRBD2. V shed 4 bases, J shed 0 bases, and the junction held 3 bases outside the gene matches. Germline CDR1 is SGHRS and CDR2 is YFSETQ. The length of the CDR3 is 16 residues. In DNA, the CDR3 is TGCGCCAGCAGCCTGGGACTAGCGGGAGTCTCCTACGAGCAGTACTTC. Protein product: CASSLGLAGVSYEQYF.

The chain combines TRBV5-1 with TRBJ2-7; D is possibly TRBD1 or TRBD2 (5 bases each). V shed 5 bases and J shed 3 bases, with 15 bases lying between them. This CDR3 has 14 residues. Germline CDR1 reads SGHRS; CDR2 reads YFSETQ. In nucleotides, the CDR3 is TGCGCCAGCAGTATTGGGACCGACGACTACGAGCAGTACTTC. Translation: CASSIGTDDYEQYF.

This clone was counted a few times. The sample has other DNA sequences that encode this CDR3 too. Here the CDR3 reads CASSLGGLNTEAFF. CDR3 in DNA: TGTGCCAGCAGCTTAGGGGGGCTGAACACTGAAGCTTTCTTT. This chain uses TRBV7-9 with TRBJ1-1; the D gene is possibly TRBD1 (6 bases). Trimming cost V 1 base and J 0 bases, with 6 bases left between them. Germline V gives CDR1 SEHNR, CDR2 FQNEAQ (reference sequence). The length of the CDR3 is 14 residues.

This clone was recorded a few times. The chain is built from TRBV27 and TRBJ2-7; 10 positions agree with TRBD2. V gave up 5 bases and J gave up 4 bases; unmatched junction bases: 5. CDR1 and CDR2 (germline): MNHEY, SMNVEV (reference sequence). The CDR3 extends over 14 amino acids. CDR3 sequence reads: CASSKQREGYEQYF. The CDR3 DNA sequence: TGTGCCAGCAGTAAGCAGCGGGAGGGATACGAGCAGTACTTC.

The chain couples TRBV27 to TRBJ2-5; 7 nucleotides match TRBD2. The CDR3 consists of 14 residues. Germline CDR1 is MNHEY and CDR2 is SMNVEV (reference sequence). With V trimmed by 3 bases and J by 4 bases, 5 bases remained unmatched. The CDR3 spells CASSLGGSAETQYF. CDR3 DNA: TGTGCCAGCAGTTTGGGCGGGAGCGCAGAGACCCAGTACTTC.

This clone was picked up many times. Other DNA sequences within the sample encode an identical CDR3. The chain couples TRBV28 to TRBJ1-2; maybe TRBD1 (5 bases). The V end lost 2 bases, the J end lost 4 bases, and 8 bases lay between the germline ends. Germline values: CDR1 MDHEN, CDR2 SYDVKM. This CDR3 contains 13 residues. In DNA, the CDR3 is TGTGCCAGCAGTTTAGGCGGGGCCTATGGCTACACCTTC. Translation: CASSLGGAYGYTF.

Concerning this clone itself: A much larger clone lies one base from this, so it may be a read error. This chain joins TRBV18 and TRBJ1-1; no reliable D call. CDR1 KGHSH and CDR2 LQKENI come from the germline V gene. The CDR3 runs to 14 residues. CDR3 sequence reads: CASSNSGMNTEALF. The CDR3 DNA sequence: TGTGCCAGCTCAAACAGTGGGATGAACACTGAAGCTCTCTTT.

This chain connects TRBV30 to TRBJ2-5; 8 bases are shared with TRBD2. The J segment lost 7 bases and the V segment lost 3 bases, leaving 7 bases of the junction unmatched. The CDR3 has 13 residues. CDR1 GTSNPN and CDR2 SVGIG come from the germline V gene (reference sequence). CDR3 sequence (DNA): TGTGCCTGGAGCACGGGCCGGGAGGGGACCCAGTACTTC. Its translation: CAWSTGREGTQYF. The variable domain in full, completed from reference TRBV30 and TRBJ2-5, reads SQTIHQWPATLVQPVGSPLSLECTVEGTSNPNLYWYRQAAGRGLQLLFYSVGIGQISSEVPQNLSASRPQDRQFILSSKKLLLSDSGFYLCAWSTGREGTQYFGPGTRLLVL.

This clone was observed a handful of times. The chain couples TRBV7-9 to TRBJ2-6; D not resolved. The germline CDR1 and CDR2 sequences are SEHNR and FQNEAQ (reference sequence). CDR3 size: 14 residues. Trimming shortened V by 8 bases and J by 7 bases, and 15 bases separated the two germline ends. The CDR3 bases are TGTGCCAGCCCCCCCAGGCAGGCTGCCAACGTCCTGACTTTC. Translation gives CASPPRQAANVLTF.